The 24 T cell receptor beta chains below were found in one sample sequenced in a study of identical twins. Via MiXCR, TCRdb re-called the 5' RACE reads, giving one row per CDR3 protein. The sample lists some 560,000 distinct CDR3 sequences, over 8.5% occurring once. This sample also belongs to another study, concerning yellow fever vaccine responses in identical twins.

The specimen was PBMCs. These receptors were taken from a woman in her late teens or twenties in good health.

This clonotype was detected many times. This chain connects TRBV7-2 to TRBJ2-7, with 9 bases identical to TRBD2. CDR1 and CDR2 (germline): SGHTA, FQGNSA. V shed 5 bases, J shed 2 bases, and the junction held 4 bases outside the gene matches. The CDR3 runs 14 residues. The CDR3 DNA reads as TGTGCCAGCAGCGCGACTAGCGGAGCCTACGAGCAGTACTTC. Translated: CASSATSGAYEQYF.

This clonotype appeared a few times. This chain links TRBV6-1 with TRBJ2-1; TRBD2 is a possible D gene (6 bases). V lost 6 bases to trimming and J lost 10 bases, with 16 bases between them. Germline loops: CDR1 MNHNS, CDR2 SASEGT. There are 13 residues in the CDR3. The DNA for the CDR3 is TGTGCCAGCAGGCCCCCCCCCCTAGCGGAGCAGTTCTTC. Translation: CASRPPPLAEQFF.

This clonotype was observed a few times. The chain joins TRBV2 to TRBJ2-4; TRBD1 agrees at 7 bases. From germline, CDR1 is SNHLY and CDR2 FYNNEI. Germline trimming cut 8 bases from V and 1 base from J; bases unmatched to any gene: 5. This CDR3 region has 14 residues. CDR3 region: CASEEGAAKNIQYF. In nucleotides, the CDR3 is TGTGCCAGCGAAGAGGGGGCGGCCAAAAACATTCAGTACTTC.

There are a few counts of this clonotype. This rearrangement joins TRBV29-1 to TRBJ2-7, with 8 bases aligning to TRBD2. V was pared by 0 bases and J by 6 bases, with 4 bases of the junction left unmatched. The CDR3 extends over 13 amino acids. Germline V gene lookup returns CDR1 SQVTM and CDR2 ANQGSEA. This CDR3 is CSVEDMSGSEQYF. CDR3 nucleotides: TGCAGCGTTGAAGATATGAGCGGGAGCGAGCAGTACTTC.

As regards this clonotype: An end of the junction does not agree with germline; a read error may underlie this. The rearrangement uses TRBV6-7 and TRBJ2-6, with TRBD1 matching over 10 bases. Being an ORF, TRBV6-7 has a function that is uncertain. The CDR3 runs to 19 residues. The CDR3 bases are TGTGCCTGCAGTTTAGTGGTTGGGACAGGGGTATATGGGGCCAACGTCCTGACTTTC. Its protein product is CACSLVVGTGVYGANVLTF.

There are many counts of this clonotype. This sequence joins TRBV10-3 and TRBJ1-1, with a tentative D call TRBD1 (5 bases). Deletions cut 3 bases from V and 5 bases from J, with 13 bases between. Germline-derived CDR1 and CDR2 are ENHRY and SYGVKD. The CDR3 sequence is 14 residues long. CDR3 in amino acids: CAISDGWGETEAFF. CDR3 DNA sequence: TGTGCCATCAGTGATGGGTGGGGGGAAACTGAAGCTTTCTTT.

This clonotype was picked up many times. The CDR3 loop reads CASSQDGLGIHYTF. The CDR3 bases are TGTGCCAGCAGCCAAGATGGCCTAGGCATTCACTACACCTTC. This sequence joins TRBV4-2 and TRBJ1-2; D gene ambiguous. V shed 0 bases and J shed 10 bases, with 15 bases lying between them. The V gene's germline CDR1 is LGHNA and CDR2 YNFKEQ. CDR3 size: 14 residues.

The CDR3 DNA follows: TGCAGTGCTAGGGCTAGCGGGAGCATCTACAATGAGCAGTTCTTC. Its protein product is CSARASGSIYNEQFF. This chain uses TRBV20-1 with TRBJ2-1; 10 bases align to TRBD2. V was pared by 3 bases and J by 3 bases, with 5 bases of the junction left unmatched. CDR1 and CDR2 from the germline V gene are DFQATT and SNEGSKA (reference sequence). CDR3 length equals 15 residues.

This clonotype was counted many times. CDR3 sequence: CATYSDRGVRYTF. Written as DNA, the CDR3 is TGTGCCACCTACTCCGACAGGGGGGTACGCTACACCTTC. The V call is TRBV12-3 or TRBV12-4, the J call TRBJ1-2, with 9 bases fitting TRBD1. Losses at the gene ends were 10 bases for V and 9 bases for J; bases not matched to a gene: 12. This CDR3 comprises 13 residues.

This clonotype showed up just a few times. The CDR3 sequence is CASSLGDWDNEQFF. The CDR3, as DNA: TGTGCCAGCAGCCTGGGGGACTGGGACAATGAGCAGTTCTTC. The rearrangement joins TRBV11-2 to TRBJ2-1; maybe TRBD2 (6 bases). CDR3 length: 14 residues. Trimming stripped 5 bases from V and 5 bases from J, with 13 bases between. CDR1 SGHAT and CDR2 FQNNGV come from the germline V gene.

The chain couples TRBV29-1 to TRBJ2-3, with 10 bases fitting TRBD2. Germline-derived CDR1 and CDR2 are SQVTM and ANQGSEA. The CDR3 consists of 14 residues. V lost 7 bases and J lost 1; bases outside the gene matches: 5. This CDR3 is CSAVAGGGTDTQYF. In DNA form, the CDR3 reads TGCAGCGCCGTAGCGGGAGGAGGCACAGATACGCAGTATTTT.

The table lists this clonotype with many counts. J is TRBJ1-6 and V is TRBV3-1, with D unclear. The CDR3 extends over 15 amino acids. V was cut by 0 bases and J by 11 bases, with 14 bases left in between. CDR1 and CDR2 from the germline V gene are LGHDT and YNNKEL (reference sequence). The CDR3 nucleotides are TGTGCCAGCAGCCAAGAGGCCTCAATCAGGACACCCCTCCACTTT. It specifies CASSQEASIRTPLHF.

This clonotype was seen at least ten times. The gene calls are TRBV12-3 or TRBV12-4 and TRBJ2-1, with D unresolved. V was trimmed by 5 bases and J by 6 bases, leaving 11 bases between them. This CDR3 is 13 amino acids long. The CDR3 coding sequence is TGTGCCAGCAGTCGGCTGAAATTCAATGAGCAGTTCTTC. Protein product: CASSRLKFNEQFF.

This clonotype has just a few counts. The rearrangement uses TRBV27 and TRBJ1-6; D is ambiguous. Germline CDR1 is MNHEY and CDR2 is SMNVEV (reference sequence). This CDR3 spans 16 amino acids. V dropped 3 bases and J dropped 3 bases, with 12 bases sitting between them. As DNA, the CDR3 is TGTGCCAGCAGTTTTAGCCGTAGCGGCTATAATTCACCCCTCCACTTT. It specifies CASSFSRSGYNSPLHF.

This sequence joins TRBV5-1 and TRBJ1-2; D gene ambiguous. The length of the CDR3 is 13 residues. The V and J ends lost 0 bases and 5 bases respectively, with 8 bases between them. Germline V lookup: CDR1 SGHRS, CDR2 YFSETQ. The CDR3 spells CASSLAQRYGYTF. The CDR3 DNA sequence: TGCGCCAGCAGCTTGGCGCAGCGGTATGGCTACACCTTC.

This clonotype was recorded at least ten times. The chain carries TRBV4-3 and TRBJ2-1; TRBD2 aligns across 8 bases. The V gene's germline CDR1 is LGHNA and CDR2 YSLEER. This CDR3 is 16 amino acids long. The junction had 5 bases not matched to a gene; V was cut back by 0 bases and J by 4 bases. The CDR3 loop is CASSQEGTSGYNEQFF. The CDR3 nucleotides read TGCGCCAGCAGCCAAGAAGGAACTAGCGGTTACAATGAGCAGTTCTTC.

This clonotype was counted between two and nine times. J is TRBJ2-1 and V is TRBV11-2, with a tentative D call TRBD1 (6 bases). CDR3 size: 16 residues. CDR1 and CDR2 from the germline V gene are SGHAT and FQNNGV. The V gene lost 6 bases and the J gene lost 4 bases, with 19 bases spanning the gap. The CDR3 region is CASRLTGLAAYNEQFF. The CDR3 DNA sequence: TGTGCCAGCAGATTAACAGGGTTGGCGGCATACAATGAGCAGTTCTTC.

There are many counts of this clonotype. The chain recombines TRBV7-2 with TRBJ2-1; 10 nucleotides line up with TRBD2. Germline values: CDR1 SGHTA, CDR2 FQGNSA. The CDR3 length is 16 residues. Trimming at V came to 1 base and at J to 4 bases, leaving 4 bases not matched to a gene. CDR3 nucleotide sequence: TGTGCCAGCAGCTTAGGGACTAGCGGACATTACAATGAGCAGTTCTTC. This encodes CASSLGTSGHYNEQFF.

In this sample, this clonotype turned up a few times. The V call is TRBV6-2 or TRBV6-3, the J call TRBJ2-1; D is perhaps TRBD1 or TRBD2 (5 bases each). The CDR3 runs to 12 residues. From germline, CDR1 is MNHEY and CDR2 SVGEGT. Trimming pared 9 bases from V and 3 bases from J, leaving 9 bases between. The CDR3 nucleotides are TGTGCCAGTGGGACGGGCTACAATGAGCAGTTCTTC. Translated: CASGTGYNEQFF.

The CDR3 bases are TGTGCCTGGAGTTCCCGACATGAGCAGTTCTTC. Its protein is CAWSSRHEQFF. The chain uses TRBV30 and TRBJ2-1; unclear D gene. The CDR3 totals 11 residues. V was pared by 2 bases and J by 8 bases, with 7 bases between. Looked up from germline, CDR1 is GTSNPN and CDR2 is SVGIG (reference sequence).

The V gene is TRBV4-2, the J gene TRBJ2-7; maybe TRBD2 (6 bases). The ends were cut back, 0 bases at V and 3 bases at J, with 15 bases in the middle. Germline V gene data show CDR1 as LGHNA and CDR2 as YNFKEQ. The CDR3 contains 16 residues. CDR3 nucleotide sequence: TGTGCCAGCAGCCAAGATTGGACCGGGAGCTACTACGAGCAGTACTTC. Protein sequence: CASSQDWTGSYYEQYF.

This clonotype was counted a few times. This chain joins TRBV7-2 and TRBJ2-7, with 11 nucleotides matching TRBD2. The trim removed 1 base at V and 4 bases at J, leaving 9 bases unmatched. Germline CDR1 reads SGHTA; CDR2 reads FQGNSA. The CDR3 extends over 17 amino acids. In nucleotides, the CDR3 is TGTGCCAGCAGCTTAGACCCGGGACTAGCGGAAGCGTACGAGCAGTACTTC. Its translation is CASSLDPGLAEAYEQYF.

This clonotype was seen ten or more times. CDR3 coding DNA: TGTGCCAGCAGTTACTCGCAGGGCGAGGAGACCCAGTACTTC. It encodes CASSYSQGEETQYF. The rearrangement joins TRBV6-5 to TRBJ2-5; TRBD1 is a possible D gene (5 bases). The V end lost 0 bases, the J end lost 5 bases, and 10 bases lay between the germline ends. The CDR3 has 14 amino acids. Germline values: CDR1 MNHEY, CDR2 SVGAGI.

This clonotype was seen many times. The rearrangement uses TRBV12-3 or TRBV12-4 and TRBJ2-3, with D perhaps matching TRBD1 or TRBD2 (5 bases each). The V end was cut by 5 bases, the J end by 0 bases, with 12 bases between. This CDR3 spans 15 amino acids. The CDR3 protein is CASSPLEGSTDTQYF. DNA for the CDR3: TGTGCCAGCAGTCCCCTCGAGGGGAGCACAGATACGCAGTATTTT.